In this sample, the clone carrying this T cell receptor (beta chain) turned up a few times. This specimen belongs to a study of identical twins. TCRdb re-called the 5' RACE reads with MiXCR, one entry per CDR3 protein. The table records 1.5 million to 2 million distinct CDR3 sequences, about 31% of them present only once. The CDR3 runs to 16 residues. Deletions cut 1 base from V and 2 bases from J, with 14 bases between. From germline, CDR1 is MGHDK and CDR2 SYGVNS. The chain recombines TRBV25-1 with TRBJ2-5; D gene unclear. Source material: cord blood. This sequence originates from a newborn girl in good health. CDR3 bases: TGTGCCAGCAGTGAATTACGACTCCTTGAGCAAGAGACCCAGTACTTC. It is translated as CASSELRLLEQETQYF. The full variable domain, its missing parts supplied by reference TRBV25-1 and TRBJ2-5, is EADIYQTPRYLVIGTGKKITLECSQTMGHDKMYWYQQDPGMELHLIHYSYGVNSTEKGDLSSESTVSRIRTEHFPLTLESARPSHTSQYLCASSELRLLEQETQYFGPGTRLLVL.